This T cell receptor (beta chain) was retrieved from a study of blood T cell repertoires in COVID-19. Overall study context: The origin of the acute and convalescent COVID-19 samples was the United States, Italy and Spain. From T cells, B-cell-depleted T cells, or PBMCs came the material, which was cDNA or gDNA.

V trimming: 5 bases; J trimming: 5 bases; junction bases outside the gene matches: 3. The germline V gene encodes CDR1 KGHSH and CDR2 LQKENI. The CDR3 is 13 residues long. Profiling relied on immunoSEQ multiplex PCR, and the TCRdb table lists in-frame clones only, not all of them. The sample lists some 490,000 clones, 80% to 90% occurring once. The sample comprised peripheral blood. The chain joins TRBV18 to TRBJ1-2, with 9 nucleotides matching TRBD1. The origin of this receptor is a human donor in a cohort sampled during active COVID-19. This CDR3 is CASSSGQGYGYTF. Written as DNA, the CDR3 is TGTGCCAGCTCATCAGGACAGGGGTATGGCTACACCTTC.